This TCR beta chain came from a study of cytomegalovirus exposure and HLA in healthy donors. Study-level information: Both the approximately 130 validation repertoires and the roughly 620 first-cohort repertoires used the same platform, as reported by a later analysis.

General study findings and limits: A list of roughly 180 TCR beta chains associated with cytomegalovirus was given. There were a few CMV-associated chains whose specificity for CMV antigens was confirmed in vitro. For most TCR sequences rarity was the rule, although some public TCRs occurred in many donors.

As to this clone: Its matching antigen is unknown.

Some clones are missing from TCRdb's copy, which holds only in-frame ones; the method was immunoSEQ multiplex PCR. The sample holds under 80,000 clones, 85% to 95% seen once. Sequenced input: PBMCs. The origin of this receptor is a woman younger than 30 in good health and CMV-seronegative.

CDR3 in DNA: TGTGCCAGCAGCTTACGAAGGTCGGGCTACGAGCAGTACTTC. It codes for CASSLRRSGYEQYF. The chain carries TRBV11-2 and TRBJ2-7; no definite D call. The ends were cut back, 2 bases at V and 3 bases at J, with 11 bases in the middle. The CDR3 has 14 amino acids. Germline lookup yields CDR1 SGHAT and CDR2 FQNNGV.